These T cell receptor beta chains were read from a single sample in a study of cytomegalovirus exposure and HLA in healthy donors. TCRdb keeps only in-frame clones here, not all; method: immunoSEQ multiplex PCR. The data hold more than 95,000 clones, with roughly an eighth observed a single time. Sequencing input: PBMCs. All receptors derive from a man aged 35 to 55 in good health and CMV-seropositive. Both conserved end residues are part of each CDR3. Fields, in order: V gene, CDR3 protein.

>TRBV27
CASSLGLAGVGDTQYF
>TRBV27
CASSFAGGRPQTGELFF
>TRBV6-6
CASSAGTGRRFDGYTF
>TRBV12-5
CASGFGAGETQYF
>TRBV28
CASSWGQNNQPQHF
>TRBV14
CASSQGDTLEAFF
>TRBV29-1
CSVEAPMDRVDYGYTF
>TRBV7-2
CASSSGGFWGYTF
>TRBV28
CASTLAPNEQFF
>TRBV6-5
CASRRNSNYGYTF
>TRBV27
CASSLSTPTQTDTQYF
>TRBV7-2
CASSLAGLANYNEQFF
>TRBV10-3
CAIRATDVGSYEQYF
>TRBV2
CASSEDRSTGELFF
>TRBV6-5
CASSWGTARRETQYF
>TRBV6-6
CASTVGVVGNTIYF
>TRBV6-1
CASSEPPEGVNTIYF
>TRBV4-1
CASSLSGTSGKGSYEQYF
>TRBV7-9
CASRPGTSEGTGELFF
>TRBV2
CASSDVGTTGELFF
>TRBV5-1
CASGLAGGGDTQYF
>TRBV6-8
CASSEYPRVQPQHF